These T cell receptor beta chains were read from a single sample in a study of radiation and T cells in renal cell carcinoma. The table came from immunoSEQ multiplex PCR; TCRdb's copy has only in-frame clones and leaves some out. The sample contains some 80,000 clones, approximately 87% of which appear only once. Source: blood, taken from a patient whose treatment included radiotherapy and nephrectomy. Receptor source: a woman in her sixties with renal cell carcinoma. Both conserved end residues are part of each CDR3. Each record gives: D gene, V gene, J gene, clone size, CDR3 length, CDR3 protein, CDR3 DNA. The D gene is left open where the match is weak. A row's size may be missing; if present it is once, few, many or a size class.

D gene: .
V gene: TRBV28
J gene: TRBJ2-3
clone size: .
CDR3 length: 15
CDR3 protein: CASSLGQFNPDTQYF
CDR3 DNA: TGTGCCAGCAGTTTAGGACAGTTCAATCCAGATACGCAGTATTTT

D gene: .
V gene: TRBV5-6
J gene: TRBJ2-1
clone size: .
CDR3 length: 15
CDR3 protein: CASSSGPSSYNEQFF
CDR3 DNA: TGTGCCAGCAGCTCGGGTCCCAGCTCCTACAATGAGCAGTTCTTC

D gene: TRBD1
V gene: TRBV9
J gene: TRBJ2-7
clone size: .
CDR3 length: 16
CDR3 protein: CASSSAPGTGPYEQYF
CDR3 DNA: TGTGCCAGCAGCTCAGCGCCCGGGACAGGCCCCTACGAGCAGTACTTC

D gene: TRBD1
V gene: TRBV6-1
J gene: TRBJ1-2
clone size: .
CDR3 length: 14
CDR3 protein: CASSQDRDVEGYTF
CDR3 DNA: TGTGCCAGCAGCCAGGACAGGGATGTCGAGGGCTACACCTTC

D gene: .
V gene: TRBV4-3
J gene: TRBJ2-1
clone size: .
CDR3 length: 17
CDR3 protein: CASSQDSQRSYYNEQFF
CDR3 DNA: TGCGCCAGCAGCCAAGATTCGCAGCGGTCTTACTACAATGAGCAGTTCTTC

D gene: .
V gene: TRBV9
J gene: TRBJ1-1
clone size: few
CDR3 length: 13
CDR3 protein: CASSVASNTEAFF
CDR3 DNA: TGTGCCAGCAGCGTAGCTAGTAACACTGAAGCTTTCTTT

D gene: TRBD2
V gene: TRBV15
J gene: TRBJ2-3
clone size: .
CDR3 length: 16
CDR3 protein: CATSSGLAESTDTQYF
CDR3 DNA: TGTGCCACCAGCTCGGGACTAGCGGAGTCCACAGATACGCAGTATTTT

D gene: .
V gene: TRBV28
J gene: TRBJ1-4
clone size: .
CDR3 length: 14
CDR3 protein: CASSPQATNEKLFF
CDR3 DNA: TGTGCCAGCAGCCCACAGGCAACTAATGAAAAACTGTTTTTT

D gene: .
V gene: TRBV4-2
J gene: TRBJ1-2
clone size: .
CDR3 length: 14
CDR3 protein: CASGSTSPPNGYTF
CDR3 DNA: TGTGCCAGCGGTTCCACATCGCCTCCGAATGGCTACACCTTC

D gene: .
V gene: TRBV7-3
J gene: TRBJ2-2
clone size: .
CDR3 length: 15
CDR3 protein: CASSLGLPKTGELFF
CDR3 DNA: TGTGCCAGCAGCTTAGGATTACCCAAGACCGGGGAGCTGTTTTTT

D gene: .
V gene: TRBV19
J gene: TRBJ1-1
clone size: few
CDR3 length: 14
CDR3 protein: CASSIWPPNTEAFF
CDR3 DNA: TGTGCCAGTAGTATTTGGCCCCCGAACACTGAAGCTTTCTTT

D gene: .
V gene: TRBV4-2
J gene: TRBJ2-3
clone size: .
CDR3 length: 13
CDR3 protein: CASSRTYTDTQYF
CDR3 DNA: TGTGCCAGCAGCCGAACTTACACAGATACGCAGTATTTT

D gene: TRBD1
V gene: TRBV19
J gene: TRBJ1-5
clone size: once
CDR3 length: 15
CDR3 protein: CASRRGQGINQPQHF
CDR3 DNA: TGTGCCAGTAGAAGAGGACAGGGGATCAATCAGCCCCAGCATTTT

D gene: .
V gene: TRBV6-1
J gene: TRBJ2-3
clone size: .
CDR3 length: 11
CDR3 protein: CASSEVDTQYF
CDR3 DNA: TGTGCCAGCAGTGAGGTGGATACGCAGTATTTT

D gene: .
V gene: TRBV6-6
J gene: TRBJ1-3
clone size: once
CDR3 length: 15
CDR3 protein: CATGSGGAGGNTIYF
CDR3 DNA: TGTGCCACCGGAAGTGGAGGGGCGGGCGGAAACACCATATATTTT

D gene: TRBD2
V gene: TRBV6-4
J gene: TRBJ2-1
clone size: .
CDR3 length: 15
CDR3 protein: CASSPGLAGYNEQFF
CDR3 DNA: TGTGCCAGCAGTCCGGGACTAGCGGGGTACAATGAGCAGTTCTTC

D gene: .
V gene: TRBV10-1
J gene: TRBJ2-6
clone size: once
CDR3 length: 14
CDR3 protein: CASSVGSGANVLTF
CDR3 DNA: TGCGCCAGCAGTGTAGGCTCTGGGGCCAACGTCCTGACTTTC

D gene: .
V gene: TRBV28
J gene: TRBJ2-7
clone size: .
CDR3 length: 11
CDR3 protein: CASSFSYEQYF
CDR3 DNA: TGTGCCAGCAGTTTTAGCTACGAGCAGTACTTC

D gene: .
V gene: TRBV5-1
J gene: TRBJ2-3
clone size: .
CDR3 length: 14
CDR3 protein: CASSKSSSTDTQYF
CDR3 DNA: TGCGCCAGCAGCAAGTCTAGCAGCACAGATACGCAGTATTTT

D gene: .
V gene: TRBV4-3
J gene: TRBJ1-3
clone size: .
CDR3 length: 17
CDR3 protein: CASSQRKGGPGGNTIYF
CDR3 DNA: TGCGCCAGCAGCCAGAGGAAAGGGGGGCCGGGGGGAAACACCATATATTTT

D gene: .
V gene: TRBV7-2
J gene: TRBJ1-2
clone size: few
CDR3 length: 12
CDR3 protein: CASSAAGYGYTF
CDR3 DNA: TGTGCCAGCAGCGCCGCGGGTTACGGCTACACCTTC

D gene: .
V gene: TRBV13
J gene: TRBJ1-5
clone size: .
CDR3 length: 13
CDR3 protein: CASSSRDSQPQHF
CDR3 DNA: TGTGCCAGCAGCTCCAGGGATAGCCAGCCCCAGCATTTT

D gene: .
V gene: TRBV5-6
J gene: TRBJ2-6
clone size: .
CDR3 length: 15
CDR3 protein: CASSFRQTGANVLTF
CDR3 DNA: TGTGCCAGCAGCTTCCGGCAAACTGGGGCCAACGTCCTGACTTTC

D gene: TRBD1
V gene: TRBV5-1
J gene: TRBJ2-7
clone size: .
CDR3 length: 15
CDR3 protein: CASSDPGQGFYEQYF
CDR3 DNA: TGCGCCAGCAGCGACCCAGGACAGGGGTTCTACGAGCAGTACTTC

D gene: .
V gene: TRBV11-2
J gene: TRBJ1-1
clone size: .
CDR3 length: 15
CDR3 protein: CASSLDPASHTEAFF
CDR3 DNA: TGTGCCAGCAGCTTAGATCCCGCCAGCCACACTGAAGCTTTCTTT

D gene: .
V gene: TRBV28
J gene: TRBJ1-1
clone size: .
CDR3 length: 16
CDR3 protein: CASSLGPDTSGTEAFF
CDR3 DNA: TGTGCCAGCAGTTTAGGCCCGGACACCTCCGGCACTGAAGCTTTCTTT

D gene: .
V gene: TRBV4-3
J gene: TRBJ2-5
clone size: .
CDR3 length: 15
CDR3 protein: CASSQEPYKEETQYF
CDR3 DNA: TGCGCCAGCAGCCAAGAACCCTATAAAGAAGAGACCCAGTACTTC

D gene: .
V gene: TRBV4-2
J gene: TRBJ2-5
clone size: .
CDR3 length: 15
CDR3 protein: CASSQSGDHQETQYF
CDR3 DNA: TGTGCCAGCAGCCAATCAGGGGACCACCAAGAGACCCAGTACTTC

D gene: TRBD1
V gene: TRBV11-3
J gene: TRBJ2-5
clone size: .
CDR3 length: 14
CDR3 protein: CASSPGQSQETQYF
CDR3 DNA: TGTGCCAGCAGCCCGGGACAGAGCCAAGAGACCCAGTACTTC